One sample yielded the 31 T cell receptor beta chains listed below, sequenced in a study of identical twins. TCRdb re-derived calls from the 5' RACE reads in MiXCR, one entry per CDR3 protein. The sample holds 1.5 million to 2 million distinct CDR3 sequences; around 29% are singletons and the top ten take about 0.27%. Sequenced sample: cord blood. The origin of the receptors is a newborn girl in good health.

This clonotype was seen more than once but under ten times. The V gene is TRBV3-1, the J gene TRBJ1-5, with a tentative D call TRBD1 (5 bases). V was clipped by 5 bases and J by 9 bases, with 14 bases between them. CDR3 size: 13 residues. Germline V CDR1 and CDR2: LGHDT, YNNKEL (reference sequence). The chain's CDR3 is CASSAGGFGPQHF. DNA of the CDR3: TGTGCCAGCAGCGCTGGGGGGTTCGGGCCCCAGCATTTT.

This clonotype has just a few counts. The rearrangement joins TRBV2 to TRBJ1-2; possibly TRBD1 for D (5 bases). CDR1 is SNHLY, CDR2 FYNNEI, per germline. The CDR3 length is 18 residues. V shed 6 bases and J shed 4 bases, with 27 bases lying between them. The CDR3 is CASSRSPGAQQVSYGYTF. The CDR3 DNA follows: TGTGCCAGCAGCCGAAGCCCCGGGGCCCAACAAGTTAGCTATGGCTACACCTTC.

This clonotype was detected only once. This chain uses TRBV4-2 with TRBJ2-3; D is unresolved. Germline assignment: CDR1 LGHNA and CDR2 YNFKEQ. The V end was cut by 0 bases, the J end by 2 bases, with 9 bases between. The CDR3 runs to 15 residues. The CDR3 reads CASSQDSGHTDTQYF. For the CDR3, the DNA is TGTGCCAGCAGCCAAGATTCCGGCCACACAGATACGCAGTATTTT.

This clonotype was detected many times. This CDR3 is CSAPRTSGTDTQYF. The CDR3 DNA follows: TGCAGTGCTCCTCGGACTAGCGGAACAGATACGCAGTATTTT. This chain uses TRBV20-1 with TRBJ2-3; the match to TRBD2 covers 10 bases. CDR3 size: 14 residues. Germline trimming cut 5 bases from V and 3 bases from J; bases unmatched to any gene: 5. Germline V gene data show CDR1 as DFQATT and CDR2 as SNEGSKA (reference sequence).

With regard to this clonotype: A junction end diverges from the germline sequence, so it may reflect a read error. The CDR3 protein is CASSPGEGMNTEVFF. In nucleotides, the CDR3 is TGTGCCAGCAGCCCAGGGGAGGGTATGAACACTGAAGTTTTCTTT. The chain employs TRBV7-6 and TRBJ1-1; tentatively, D is TRBD1 (6 bases). CDR3 length equals 15 residues. The germline V gene has CDR1 SGHVS and CDR2 FNYEAQ.

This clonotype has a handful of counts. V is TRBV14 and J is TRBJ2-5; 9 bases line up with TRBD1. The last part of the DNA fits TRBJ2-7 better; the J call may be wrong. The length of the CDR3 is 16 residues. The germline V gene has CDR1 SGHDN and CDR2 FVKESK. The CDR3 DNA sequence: TGTGCCAGCAGCCAAGCCGGGACAGGGTTTTCTTCCGAGCAGTACTTC. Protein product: CASSQAGTGFSSEQYF.

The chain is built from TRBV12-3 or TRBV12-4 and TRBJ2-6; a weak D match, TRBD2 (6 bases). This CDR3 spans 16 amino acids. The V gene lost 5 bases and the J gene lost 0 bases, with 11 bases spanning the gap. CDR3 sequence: CASSPAGRSGANVLTF. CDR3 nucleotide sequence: TGTGCCAGCAGTCCGGCGGGACGCTCTGGGGCCAACGTCCTGACTTTC.

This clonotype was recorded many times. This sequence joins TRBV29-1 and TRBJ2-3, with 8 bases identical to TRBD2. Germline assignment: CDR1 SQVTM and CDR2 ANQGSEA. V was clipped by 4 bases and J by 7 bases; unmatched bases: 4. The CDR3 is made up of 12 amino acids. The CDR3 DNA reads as TGCAGCGTTGTTCTAGCGGGTCATACGCAGTATTTT. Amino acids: CSVVLAGHTQYF.

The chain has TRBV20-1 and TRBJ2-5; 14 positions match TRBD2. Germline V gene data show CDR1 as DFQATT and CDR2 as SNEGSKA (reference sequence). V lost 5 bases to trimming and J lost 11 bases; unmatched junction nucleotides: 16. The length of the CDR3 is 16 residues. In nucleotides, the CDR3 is TGCAGTGCTTCGGGACTAGCGGGAGTCTCCTACAATGAGCAGTACTTC. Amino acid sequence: CSASGLAGVSYNEQYF.

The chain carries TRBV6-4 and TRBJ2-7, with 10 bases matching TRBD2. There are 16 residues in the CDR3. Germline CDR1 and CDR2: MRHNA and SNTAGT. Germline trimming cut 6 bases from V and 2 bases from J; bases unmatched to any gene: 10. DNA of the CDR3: TGTGCCAGCAGACCGACCGGGACTAGCGAAGCCTACGAGCAGTACTTC. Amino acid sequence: CASRPTGTSEAYEQYF.

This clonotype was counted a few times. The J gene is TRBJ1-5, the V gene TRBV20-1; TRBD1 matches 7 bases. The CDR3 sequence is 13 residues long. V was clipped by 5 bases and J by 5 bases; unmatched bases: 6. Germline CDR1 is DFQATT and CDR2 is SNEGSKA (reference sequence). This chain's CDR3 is CSARDSPDQPQHF. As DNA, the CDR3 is TGCAGTGCTCGGGACAGTCCGGATCAGCCCCAGCATTTT.

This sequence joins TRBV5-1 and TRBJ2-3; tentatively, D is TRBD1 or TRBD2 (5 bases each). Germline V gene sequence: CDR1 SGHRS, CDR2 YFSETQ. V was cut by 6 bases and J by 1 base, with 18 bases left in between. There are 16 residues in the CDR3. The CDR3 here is CASKLRPLGGTDTQYF. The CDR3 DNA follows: TGCGCCAGCAAACTCCGGCCACTAGGGGGCACAGATACGCAGTATTTT.

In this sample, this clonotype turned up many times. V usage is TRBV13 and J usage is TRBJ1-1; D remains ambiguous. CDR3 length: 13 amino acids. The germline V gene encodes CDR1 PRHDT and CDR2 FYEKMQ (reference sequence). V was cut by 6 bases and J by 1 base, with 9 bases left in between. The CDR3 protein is CASSPGWNTEAFF. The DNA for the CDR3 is TGTGCCAGCAGTCCGGGGTGGAACACTGAAGCTTTCTTT.

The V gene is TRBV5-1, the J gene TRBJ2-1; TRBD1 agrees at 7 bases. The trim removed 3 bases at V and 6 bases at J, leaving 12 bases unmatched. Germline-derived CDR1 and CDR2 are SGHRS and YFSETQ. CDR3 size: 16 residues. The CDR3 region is CASSSQGSVIGNEQFF. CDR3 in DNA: TGCGCCAGCAGCTCACAGGGGTCCGTGATAGGCAATGAGCAGTTCTTC.

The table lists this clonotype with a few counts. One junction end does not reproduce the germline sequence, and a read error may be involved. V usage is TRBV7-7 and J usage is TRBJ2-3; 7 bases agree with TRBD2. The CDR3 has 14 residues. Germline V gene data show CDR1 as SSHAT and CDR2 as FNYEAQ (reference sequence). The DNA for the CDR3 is TGTGCTAGCAGCTCGGGACTATCGGCAGATACGCAGTATTTT. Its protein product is CASSSGLSADTQYF. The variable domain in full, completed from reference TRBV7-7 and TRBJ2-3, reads GAGVSQSPRYKVTKRGQDVTLRCDPISSHATLYWYQQALGQGPEFLTYFNYEAQPDKSGLPSDRFSAERPEGSISTLTIQRTEQRDSAMYRCASSSGLSADTQYFGPGTRLTVL.

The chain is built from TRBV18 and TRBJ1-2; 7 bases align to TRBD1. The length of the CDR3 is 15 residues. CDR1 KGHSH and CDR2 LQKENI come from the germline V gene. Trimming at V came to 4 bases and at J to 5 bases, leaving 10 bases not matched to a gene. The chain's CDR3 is CASSHGTAYLYGYTF. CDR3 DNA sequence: TGTGCCAGCTCACATGGGACAGCTTACCTATATGGCTACACCTTC.

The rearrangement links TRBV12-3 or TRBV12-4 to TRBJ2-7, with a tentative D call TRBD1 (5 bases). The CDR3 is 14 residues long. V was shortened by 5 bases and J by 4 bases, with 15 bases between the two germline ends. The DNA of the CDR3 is TGTGCCAGCAGTCGCCCAGGGTACACTTACGAGCAGTACTTC. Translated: CASSRPGYTYEQYF.

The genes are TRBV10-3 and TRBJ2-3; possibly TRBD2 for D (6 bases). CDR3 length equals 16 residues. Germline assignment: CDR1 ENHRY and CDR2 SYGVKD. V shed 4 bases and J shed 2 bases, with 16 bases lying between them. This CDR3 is CAISGGSGLITDTQYF. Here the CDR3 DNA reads TGTGCCATCAGTGGGGGATCGGGACTGATCACAGATACGCAGTATTTT.

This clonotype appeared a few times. Here the CDR3 reads CASSLAIALGVYNEQFF. CDR3 DNA: TGTGCCAGCAGCTTAGCTATCGCCCTAGGTGTCTACAATGAGCAGTTCTTC. The gene calls are TRBV7-9 and TRBJ2-1; D not certain. Germline-derived CDR1 and CDR2 are SEHNR and FQNEAQ (reference sequence). Trimming left V 0 bases short and J 3 bases short, with 15 bases between. The CDR3 has 17 residues. Looking up the rest from reference TRBV7-9 and TRBJ2-1 gives the full variable domain: DTGVSQNPRHKITKRGQNVTFRCDPISEHNRLYWYRQTLGQGPEFLTYFQNEAQLEKSRLLSDRFSAERPKGSFSTLEIQRTEQGDSAMYLCASSLAIALGVYNEQFFGPGTRLTVL.

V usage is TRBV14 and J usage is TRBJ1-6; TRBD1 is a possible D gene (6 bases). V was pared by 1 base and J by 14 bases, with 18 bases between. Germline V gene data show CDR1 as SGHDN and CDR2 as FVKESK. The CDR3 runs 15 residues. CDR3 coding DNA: TGTGCCAGCAGCCAAGGAAGAGGGGGTAATTCGGCCCTCCACTTT. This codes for CASSQGRGGNSALHF. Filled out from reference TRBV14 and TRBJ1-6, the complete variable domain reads EAGVTQFPSHSVIEKGQTVTLRCDPISGHDNLYWYRRVMGKEIKFLLHFVKESKQDESGMPNNRFLAERTGGTYSTLKVQPAELEDSGVYFCASSQGRGGNSALHFGNGTRLTVT.

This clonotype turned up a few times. DNA for the CDR3: TGTGCCAGCAGTTTACCAGACAGGGGGGCTAATGAAAAACTGTTTTTT. Translation: CASSLPDRGANEKLFF. V and J are TRBV12-3 or TRBV12-4 and TRBJ1-4, with 9 bases identical to TRBD1. The CDR3 extends over 16 amino acids. J was trimmed by 3 bases and V by 2 bases; bases with no gene match: 4.

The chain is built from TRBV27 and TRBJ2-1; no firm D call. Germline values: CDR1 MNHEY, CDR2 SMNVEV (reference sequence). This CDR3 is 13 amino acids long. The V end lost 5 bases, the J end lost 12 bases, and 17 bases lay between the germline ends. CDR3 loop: CASSPWMGEAQFF. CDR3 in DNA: TGTGCCAGCAGTCCGTGGATGGGCGAGGCGCAGTTCTTC.

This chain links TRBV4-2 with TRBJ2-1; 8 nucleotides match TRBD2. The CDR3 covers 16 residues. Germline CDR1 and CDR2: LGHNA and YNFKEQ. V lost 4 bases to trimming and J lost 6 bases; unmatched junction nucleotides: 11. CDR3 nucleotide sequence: TGTGCCAGCAGCCTCCGGAGCGGGAGCGGAAGCAATGAGCAGTTCTTC. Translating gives CASSLRSGSGSNEQFF.

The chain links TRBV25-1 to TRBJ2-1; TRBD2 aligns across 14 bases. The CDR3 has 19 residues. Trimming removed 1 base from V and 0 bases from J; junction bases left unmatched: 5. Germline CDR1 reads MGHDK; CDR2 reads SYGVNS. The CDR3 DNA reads TGTGCCAGCAGTGAATCCGGGACTAGCGGGGGAGGCTCCTACAATGAGCAGTTCTTC. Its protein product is CASSESGTSGGGSYNEQFF.

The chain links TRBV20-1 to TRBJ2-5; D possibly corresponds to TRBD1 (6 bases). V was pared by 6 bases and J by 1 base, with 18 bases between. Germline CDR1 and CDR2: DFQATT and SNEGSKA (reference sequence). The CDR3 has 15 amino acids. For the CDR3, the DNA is TGCAGTGCCCCCGACCCCGGACAGTCCCAAGAGACCCAGTACTTC. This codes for CSAPDPGQSQETQYF.

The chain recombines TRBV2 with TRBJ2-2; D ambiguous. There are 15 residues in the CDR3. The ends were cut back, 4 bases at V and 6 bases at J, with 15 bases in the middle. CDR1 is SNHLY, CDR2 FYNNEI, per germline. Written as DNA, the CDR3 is TGTGCCAGCAGTGTTGGCTCGCTGGCTGCCGGGGAGCTGTTTTTT. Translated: CASSVGSLAAGELFF. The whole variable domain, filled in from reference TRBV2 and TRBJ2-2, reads EPEVTQTPSHQVTQMGQEVILRCVPISNHLYFYWYRQILGQKVEFLVSFYNNEISEKSEIFDDQFSVERPDGSNFTLKIRSTKLEDSAMYFCASSVGSLAAGELFFGEGSRLTVL.

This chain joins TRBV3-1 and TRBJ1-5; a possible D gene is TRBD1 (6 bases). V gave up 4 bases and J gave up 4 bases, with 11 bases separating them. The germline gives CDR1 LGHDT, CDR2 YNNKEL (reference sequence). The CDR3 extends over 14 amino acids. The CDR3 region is CASSPGHRNQPQHF. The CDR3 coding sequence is TGTGCCAGCAGCCCGGGACACCGAAATCAGCCCCAGCATTTT.

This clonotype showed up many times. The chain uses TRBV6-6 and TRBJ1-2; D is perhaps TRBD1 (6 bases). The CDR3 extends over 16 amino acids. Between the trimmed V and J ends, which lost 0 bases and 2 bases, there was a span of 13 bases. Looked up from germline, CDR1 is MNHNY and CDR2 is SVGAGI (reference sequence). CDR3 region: CASSYSPGQRNYGYTF. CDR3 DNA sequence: TGTGCCAGCAGTTACTCGCCTGGACAGCGGAACTATGGCTACACCTTC.

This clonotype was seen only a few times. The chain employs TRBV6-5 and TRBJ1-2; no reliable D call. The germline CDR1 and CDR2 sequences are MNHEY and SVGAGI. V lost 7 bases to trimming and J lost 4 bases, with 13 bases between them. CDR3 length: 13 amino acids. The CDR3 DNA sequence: TGTGCCAGCAAGCGGAGGGAAAGCTATGGCTACACCTTC. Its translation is CASKRRESYGYTF.

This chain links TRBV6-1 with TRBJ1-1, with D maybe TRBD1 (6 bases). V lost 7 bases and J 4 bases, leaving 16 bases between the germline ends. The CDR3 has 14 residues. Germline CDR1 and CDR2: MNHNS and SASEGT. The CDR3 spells CASKGGDWSTEAFF. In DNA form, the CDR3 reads TGTGCCAGCAAGGGGGGGGATTGGAGCACTGAAGCTTTCTTT.

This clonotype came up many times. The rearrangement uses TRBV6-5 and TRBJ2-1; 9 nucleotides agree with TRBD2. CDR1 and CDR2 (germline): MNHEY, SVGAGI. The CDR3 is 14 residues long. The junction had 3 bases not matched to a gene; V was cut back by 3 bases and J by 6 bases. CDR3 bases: TGTGCCAGCAGTTATGGCGGGGGGGGCAATGAGCAGTTCTTC. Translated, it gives CASSYGGGGNEQFF.